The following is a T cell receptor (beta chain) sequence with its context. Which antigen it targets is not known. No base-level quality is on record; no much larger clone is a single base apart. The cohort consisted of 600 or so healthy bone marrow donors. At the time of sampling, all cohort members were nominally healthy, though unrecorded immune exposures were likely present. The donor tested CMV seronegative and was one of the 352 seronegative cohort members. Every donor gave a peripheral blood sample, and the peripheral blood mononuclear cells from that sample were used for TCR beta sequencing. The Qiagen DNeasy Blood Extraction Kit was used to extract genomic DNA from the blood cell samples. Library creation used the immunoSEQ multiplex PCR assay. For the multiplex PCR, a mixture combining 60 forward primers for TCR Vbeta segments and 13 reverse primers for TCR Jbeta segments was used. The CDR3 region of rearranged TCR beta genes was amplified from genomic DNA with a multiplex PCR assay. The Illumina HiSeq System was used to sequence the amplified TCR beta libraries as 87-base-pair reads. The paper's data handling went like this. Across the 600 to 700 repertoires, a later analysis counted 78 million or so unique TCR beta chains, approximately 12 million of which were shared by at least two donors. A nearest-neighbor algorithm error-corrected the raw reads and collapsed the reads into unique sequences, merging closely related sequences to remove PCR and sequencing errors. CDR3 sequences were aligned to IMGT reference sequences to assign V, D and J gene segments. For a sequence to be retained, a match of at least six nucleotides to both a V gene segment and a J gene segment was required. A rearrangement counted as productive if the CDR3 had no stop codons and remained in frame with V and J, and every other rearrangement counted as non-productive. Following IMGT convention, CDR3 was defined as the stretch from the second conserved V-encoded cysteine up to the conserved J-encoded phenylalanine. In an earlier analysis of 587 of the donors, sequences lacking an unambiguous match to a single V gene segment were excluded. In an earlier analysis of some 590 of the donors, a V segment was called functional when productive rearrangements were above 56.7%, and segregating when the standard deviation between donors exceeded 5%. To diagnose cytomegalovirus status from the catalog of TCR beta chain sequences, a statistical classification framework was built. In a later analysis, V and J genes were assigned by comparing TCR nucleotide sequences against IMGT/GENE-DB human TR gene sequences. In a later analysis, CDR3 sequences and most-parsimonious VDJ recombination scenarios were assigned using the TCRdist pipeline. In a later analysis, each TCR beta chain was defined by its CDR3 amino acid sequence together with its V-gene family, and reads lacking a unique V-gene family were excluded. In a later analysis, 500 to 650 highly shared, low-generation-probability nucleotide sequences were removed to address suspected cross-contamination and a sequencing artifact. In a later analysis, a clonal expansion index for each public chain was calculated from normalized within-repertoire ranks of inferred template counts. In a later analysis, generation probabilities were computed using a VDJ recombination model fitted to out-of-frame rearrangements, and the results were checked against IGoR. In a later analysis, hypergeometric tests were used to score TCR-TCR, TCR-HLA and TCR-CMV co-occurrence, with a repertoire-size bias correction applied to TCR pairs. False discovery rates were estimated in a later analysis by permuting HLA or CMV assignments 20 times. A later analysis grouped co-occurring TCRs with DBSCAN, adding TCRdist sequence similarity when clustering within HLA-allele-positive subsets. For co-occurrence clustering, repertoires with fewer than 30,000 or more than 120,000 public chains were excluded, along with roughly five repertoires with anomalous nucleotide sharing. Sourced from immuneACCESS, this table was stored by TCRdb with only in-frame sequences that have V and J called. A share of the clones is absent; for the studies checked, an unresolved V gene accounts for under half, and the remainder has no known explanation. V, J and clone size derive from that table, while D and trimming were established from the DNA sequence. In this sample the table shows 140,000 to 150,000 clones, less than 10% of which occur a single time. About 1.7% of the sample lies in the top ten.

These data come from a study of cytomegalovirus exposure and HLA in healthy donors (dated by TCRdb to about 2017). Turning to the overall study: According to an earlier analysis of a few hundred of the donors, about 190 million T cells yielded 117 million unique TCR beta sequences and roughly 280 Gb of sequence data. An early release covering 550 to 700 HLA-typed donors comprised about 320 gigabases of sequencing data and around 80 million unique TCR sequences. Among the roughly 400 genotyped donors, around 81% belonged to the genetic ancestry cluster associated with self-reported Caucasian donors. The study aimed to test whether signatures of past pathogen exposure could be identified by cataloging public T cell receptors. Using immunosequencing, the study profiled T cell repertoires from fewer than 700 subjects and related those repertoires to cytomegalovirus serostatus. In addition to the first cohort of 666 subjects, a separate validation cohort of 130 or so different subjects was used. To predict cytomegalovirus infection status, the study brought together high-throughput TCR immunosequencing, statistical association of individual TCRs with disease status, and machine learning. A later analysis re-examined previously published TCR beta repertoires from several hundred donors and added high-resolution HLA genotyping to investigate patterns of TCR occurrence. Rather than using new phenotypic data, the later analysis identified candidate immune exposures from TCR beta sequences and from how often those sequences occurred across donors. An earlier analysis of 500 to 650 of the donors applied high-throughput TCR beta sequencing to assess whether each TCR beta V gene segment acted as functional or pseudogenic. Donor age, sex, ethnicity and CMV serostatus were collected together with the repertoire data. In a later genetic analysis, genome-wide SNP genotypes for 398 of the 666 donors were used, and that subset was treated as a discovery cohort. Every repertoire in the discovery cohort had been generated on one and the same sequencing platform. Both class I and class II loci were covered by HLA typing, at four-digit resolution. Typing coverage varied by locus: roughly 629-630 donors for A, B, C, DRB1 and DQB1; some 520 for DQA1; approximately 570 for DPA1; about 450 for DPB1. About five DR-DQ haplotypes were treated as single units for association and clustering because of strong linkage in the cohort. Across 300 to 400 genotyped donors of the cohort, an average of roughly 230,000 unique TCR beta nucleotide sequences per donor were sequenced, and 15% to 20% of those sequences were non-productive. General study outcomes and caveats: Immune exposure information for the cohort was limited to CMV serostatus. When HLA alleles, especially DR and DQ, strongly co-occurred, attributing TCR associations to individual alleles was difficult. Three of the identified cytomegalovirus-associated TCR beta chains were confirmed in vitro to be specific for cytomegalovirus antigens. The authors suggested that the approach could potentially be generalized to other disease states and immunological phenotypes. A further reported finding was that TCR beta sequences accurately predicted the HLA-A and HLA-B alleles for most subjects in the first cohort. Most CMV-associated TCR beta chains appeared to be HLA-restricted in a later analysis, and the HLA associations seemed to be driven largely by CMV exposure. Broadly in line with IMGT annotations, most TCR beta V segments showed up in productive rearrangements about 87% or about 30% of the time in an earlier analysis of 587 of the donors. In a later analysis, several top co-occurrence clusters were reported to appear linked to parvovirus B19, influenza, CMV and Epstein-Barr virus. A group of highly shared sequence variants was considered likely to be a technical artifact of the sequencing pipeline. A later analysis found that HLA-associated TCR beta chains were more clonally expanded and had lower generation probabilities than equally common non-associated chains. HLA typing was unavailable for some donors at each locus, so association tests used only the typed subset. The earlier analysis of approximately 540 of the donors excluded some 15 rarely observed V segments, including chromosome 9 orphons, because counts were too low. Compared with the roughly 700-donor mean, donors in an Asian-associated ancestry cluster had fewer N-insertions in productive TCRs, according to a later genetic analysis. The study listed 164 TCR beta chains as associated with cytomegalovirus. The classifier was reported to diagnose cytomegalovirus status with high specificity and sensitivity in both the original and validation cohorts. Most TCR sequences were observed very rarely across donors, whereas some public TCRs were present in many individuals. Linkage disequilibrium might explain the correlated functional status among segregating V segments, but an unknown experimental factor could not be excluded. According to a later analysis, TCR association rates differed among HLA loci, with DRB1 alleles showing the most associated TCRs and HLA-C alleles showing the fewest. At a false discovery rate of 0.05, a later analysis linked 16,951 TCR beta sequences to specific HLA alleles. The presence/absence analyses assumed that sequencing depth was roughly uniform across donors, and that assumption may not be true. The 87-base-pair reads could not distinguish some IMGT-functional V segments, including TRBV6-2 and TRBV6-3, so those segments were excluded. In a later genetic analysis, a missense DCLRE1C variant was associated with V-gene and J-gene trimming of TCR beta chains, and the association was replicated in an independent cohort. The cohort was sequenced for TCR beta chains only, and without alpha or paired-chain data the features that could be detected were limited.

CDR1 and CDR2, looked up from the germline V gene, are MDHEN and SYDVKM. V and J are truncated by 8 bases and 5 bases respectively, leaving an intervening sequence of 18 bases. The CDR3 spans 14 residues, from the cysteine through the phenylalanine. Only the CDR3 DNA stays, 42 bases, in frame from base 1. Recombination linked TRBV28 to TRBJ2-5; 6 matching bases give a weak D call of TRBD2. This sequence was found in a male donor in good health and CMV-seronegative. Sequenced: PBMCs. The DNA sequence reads TGTGCCAGCCTCCGGGCCGGACGGGGGGAGACCCAGTACTTC. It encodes CASLRAGRGETQYF.